The 18 T cell receptor beta chains presented below share a single source sample, sequenced in a study of blood T cell repertoires in COVID-19. The assay was immunoSEQ multiplex PCR, and TCRdb's table has in-frame clones only and misses some. This table has 100,000 to 150,000 clones, approximately 80% appearing once. Sequenced: peripheral blood. The receptor set was obtained from a man aged 40-50 years with active or convalescent COVID-19.

The chain is built from TRBV3-1 (or the pseudogene TRBV3-2) and TRBJ2-1, with D possibly being TRBD1 (6 bases). The CDR3 length is 13 residues. Germline-derived CDR1 and CDR2 are LGHDT and YNNKEL (reference sequence). Trimming removed 6 bases from V and 10 bases from J, with 16 bases in between. The chain's CDR3 is CASRILGGGEQFF. The CDR3 nucleotides are TGTGCCAGCAGGATACTTGGGGGCGGAGAGCAGTTCTTC.

The chain is built from TRBV19 and TRBJ2-3; weak D call: TRBD2 (7 bases). This CDR3 comprises 16 residues. Per the germline V gene, CDR1 is LNHDA and CDR2 is SQIVND (reference sequence). The ends were cut back, 1 base at V and 3 bases at J, with 14 bases in the middle. The DNA for the CDR3 is TGTGCCAGTAGTATAGTGCGGGGGCGCGGGACAGATACGCAGTATTTT. Protein product: CASSIVRGRGTDTQYF.

This clone was recorded a few times. The gene calls are TRBV5-1 and TRBJ1-5; a weak D match, TRBD1 (6 bases). V was trimmed by 0 bases and J by 5 bases, leaving 12 bases between them. Germline loops: CDR1 SGHRS, CDR2 YFSETQ. This CDR3 is 15 amino acids long. CDR3 region: CASSLEGDVYQPQHF. CDR3 DNA: TGCGCCAGCAGCTTGGAGGGGGACGTCTATCAGCCCCAGCATTTT.

CDR3 nucleotide sequence: TGTGCCACCAGCACCACGGGAAACTATGGCTACACCTTC. The encoded protein is CATSTTGNYGYTF. The chain is built from TRBV15 and TRBJ1-2, with D hard to call. The CDR3 sequence is 13 residues long. Deletions cut 4 bases from V and 2 bases from J, with 8 bases between. CDR1 and CDR2 from the germline V gene are LNHNV and YYDKDF (reference sequence).

The chain is built from TRBV12-5 and TRBJ1-5, with a weak D call TRBD1 (5 bases). The CDR3 consists of 16 residues. CDR1 LGHNT and CDR2 FRNRAP come from the germline V gene. V was pared by 4 bases and J by 1 base, with 14 bases between. CDR3 region: CASGSTRDSSNQPQHF. The CDR3 DNA reads as TGTGCTAGTGGTTCGACCCGTGACAGCAGCAATCAGCCCCAGCATTTT.

This sequence joins TRBV5-1 and TRBJ1-4, with a tentative D call TRBD1 (6 bases). The CDR3 sequence is 17 residues long. The V and J ends lost 2 bases and 0 bases respectively, with 14 bases between them. Germline values: CDR1 SGHRS, CDR2 YFSETQ. The CDR3 loop is CASSFGPQGTTNEKLFF. The CDR3, as DNA: TGCGCCAGCAGCTTCGGCCCACAGGGAACAACTAATGAAAAACTGTTTTTT.

The genes are TRBV12-3 or TRBV12-4 and TRBJ1-5; 10 bases map to TRBD1. The CDR3 is 12 amino acids. J lost 7 bases, V lost 8 bases, and 2 bases had no gene match. The CDR3 spells CASRTGGQPQHF. The CDR3 nucleotides are TGTGCCAGCCGGACAGGGGGACAGCCCCAGCATTTT.

The chain couples TRBV11-2 to TRBJ2-1; 8 positions match TRBD2. Germline V gene lookup returns CDR1 SGHAT and CDR2 FQNNGV. The length of the CDR3 is 11 residues. The V segment lost 10 bases and the J segment 9 bases; nucleotides outside the gene matches: 5. The CDR3 DNA is TGTGCCATCGGGGGGGGCGGTGAGCAGTTCTTC. This sequence encodes CAIGGGGEQFF.

The chain joins TRBV4-1 to TRBJ2-3, with D tentatively TRBD1 (5 bases). CDR1 and CDR2 (germline): MGHRA, YSYEKL. The CDR3 runs 16 residues. V shed 3 bases and J shed 0 bases, with 13 bases lying between them. The CDR3 DNA reads TGCGCCAGCAGCCAGTCTCCGACAGCGAGCACAGATACGCAGTATTTT. Residues: CASSQSPTASTDTQYF.

The CDR3 loop reads CASSPWDRPNTGELFF. The CDR3 DNA follows: TGTGCCAGCAGTCCCTGGGACAGGCCGAACACCGGGGAGCTGTTTTTT. This chain connects TRBV27 to TRBJ2-2; 8 nucleotides match TRBD1. Trimming took 5 bases from V and 0 from J; bases not matched to a gene: 5. Per germline, CDR1 MNHEY and CDR2 SMNVEV (reference sequence). This CDR3 is built from 16 residues.

A single count supports this clone. The V call is TRBV7-9, the J call TRBJ2-3; a possible D gene is TRBD1 (6 bases). V was cut by 6 bases and J by 0 bases, with 10 bases left in between. The CDR3 sequence is 14 residues long. Per the germline V gene, CDR1 is SEHNR and CDR2 is FQNEAQ (reference sequence). CDR3 sequence: CASRPQGSTDTQYF. The CDR3 DNA is TGTGCCAGCAGGCCTCAGGGGAGCACAGATACGCAGTATTTT.

The chain is built from TRBV7-9 and TRBJ1-4, with 9 bases lining up with TRBD1. The junction had 11 bases not matched to a gene; V was cut back by 5 bases and J by 13 bases. CDR3 length: 14 residues. CDR1 and CDR2 (germline): SEHNR, FQNEAQ (reference sequence). CDR3 coding DNA: TGTGCCAGCAGCGGGACAGGGTCATACGTCGGACTGTTTTTT. It yields the protein CASSGTGSYVGLFF.

As concerns this clone: At one end, the junction sequence differs from germline, possibly due to a read error. This chain joins TRBV3-1 (or the pseudogene TRBV3-2) and TRBJ1-3; 8 positions match TRBD1. CDR1 LGHDT and CDR2 YNNKEL come from the germline V gene (reference sequence). The CDR3 spans 16 residues. CDR3 amino acids: CASSQPTDRDGDTIYF. The CDR3 nucleotides read TGTGCCAGCAGCCAACCCACGGACAGGGATGGAGACACCATATATTTT.

Here the CDR3 DNA reads TGTGCCAGCAGCTTAGGTCTGGGGGGGGGACCTCAGGGCACAGATACGCAGTATTTT. It codes for CASSLGLGGGPQGTDTQYF. The chain couples TRBV7-2 to TRBJ2-3; TRBD2 matches 7 bases. Trimming took 1 base from V and 1 from J; bases not matched to a gene: 14. Germline loops: CDR1 SGHTA, CDR2 FQGNSA. The CDR3 is 19 residues long.

This clone appeared a few times. The chain couples TRBV19 to TRBJ2-1; 12 bases match TRBD1. This CDR3 has 19 residues. CDR1 is LNHDA and CDR2 is SQIVND in the germline V gene (reference sequence). J gave up 1 base and V 5 bases, and 12 bases lay outside the gene matches. CDR3 DNA sequence: TGTGCCAGTAGTCAGAGGGGACAGGGGGCAATTATTTCCTACAATGAGCAGTTCTTC. Residues: CASSQRGQGAIISYNEQFF. Looking up the rest from reference TRBV19 and TRBJ2-1 gives the full variable domain: DGGITQSPKYLFRKEGQNVTLSCEQNLNHDAMYWYRQDPGQGLRLIYYSQIVNDFQKGDIAEGYSVSREKKESFPLTVTSAQKNPTAFYLCASSQRGQGAIISYNEQFFGPGTRLTVL.

The rearrangement links TRBV6-1 to TRBJ2-7; 9 nucleotides align to TRBD1. The V gene end was trimmed by 1 base and the J gene end by 0 bases; junction bases not matched to a gene: 1. The CDR3 extends over 15 amino acids. Germline CDR1 and CDR2: MNHNS and SASEGT. The CDR3 region is CASSEEGQGSYEQYF. CDR3 DNA sequence: TGTGCCAGCAGTGAAGAGGGACAGGGCTCCTACGAGCAGTACTTC.

This chain joins TRBV1 and TRBJ1-1. TRBV1 is designated a pseudogene. This CDR3 has 17 amino acids. CDR3 nucleotide sequence: TGCACCAGCAGCCCAAGGATAGGGGTAGGGGGGGACACTGAAGCTTTCTTT. Translating it yields CTSSPRIGVGGDTEAFF.

Many counts were recorded for this clone. CDR3 amino acids: CASSPLQGMNTEAFF. The CDR3 nucleotides are TGTGCCAGCAGCCCCTTACAGGGGATGAACACTGAAGCTTTCTTT. The rearrangement joins TRBV3-1 (or the pseudogene TRBV3-2) to TRBJ1-1, with 7 positions matching TRBD1. The CDR3 is 15 residues long. Germline lookup yields CDR1 LGHDT and CDR2 YNNKEL (reference sequence). J lost 0 bases, V lost 4 bases, and 5 bases had no gene match.